This T cell receptor (beta chain) was profiled in a study of cytomegalovirus exposure and HLA in healthy donors. CDR3 length: 14 residues. Trimming took 5 bases from V and 9 from J; bases not matched to a gene: 7. Germline V CDR1 and CDR2: MGHDK, SYGVNS. Primers included in the PCR were 60 Vbeta and 13 Jbeta primers. Measured with immunoSEQ multiplex PCR; TCRdb has only the in-frame clones, and not every one. The sample lists 150,000 to 200,000 clones; roughly 80% were seen once. The chain carries TRBV25-1 and TRBJ1-6, with 7 positions matching TRBD1. Material for sequencing was PBMCs. The sequence derives from a man between 18 and 29 years old in good health and CMV-seropositive. CDR3 DNA sequence: TGTGCCAGCAGTAGAGGGGGCGCGGGTTCACCCCTCCACTTT. Amino acid sequence: CASSRGGAGSPLHF.